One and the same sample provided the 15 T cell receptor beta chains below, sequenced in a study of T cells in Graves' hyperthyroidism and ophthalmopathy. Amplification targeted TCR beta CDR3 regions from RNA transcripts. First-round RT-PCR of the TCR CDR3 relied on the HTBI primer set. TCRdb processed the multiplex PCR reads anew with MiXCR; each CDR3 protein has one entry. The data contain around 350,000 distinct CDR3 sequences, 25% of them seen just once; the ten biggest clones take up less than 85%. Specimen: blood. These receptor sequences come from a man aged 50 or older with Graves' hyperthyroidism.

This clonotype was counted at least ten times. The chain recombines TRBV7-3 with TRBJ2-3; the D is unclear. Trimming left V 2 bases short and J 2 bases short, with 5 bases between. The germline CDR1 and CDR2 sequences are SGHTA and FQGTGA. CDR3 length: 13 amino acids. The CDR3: CASSLANTDTQYF. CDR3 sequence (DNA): TGTGCCAGCAGCTTAGCAAACACAGATACGCAGTATTTT.

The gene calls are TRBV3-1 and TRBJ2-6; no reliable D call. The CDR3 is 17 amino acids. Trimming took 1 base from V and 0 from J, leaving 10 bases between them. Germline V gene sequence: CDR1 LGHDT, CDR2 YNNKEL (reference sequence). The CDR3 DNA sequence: TGTGCCAGCAGCCAAGCTGGGTCCCCCTCTGGGGCCAACGTCCTGACTTTC. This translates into CASSQAGSPSGANVLTF.

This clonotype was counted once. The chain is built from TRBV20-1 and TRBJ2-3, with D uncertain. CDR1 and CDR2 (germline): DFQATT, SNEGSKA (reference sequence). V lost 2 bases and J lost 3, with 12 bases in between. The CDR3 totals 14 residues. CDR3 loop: CSARWSARTDTQYF. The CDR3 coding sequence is TGCAGTGCTAGATGGTCGGCTAGAACAGATACGCAGTATTTT.

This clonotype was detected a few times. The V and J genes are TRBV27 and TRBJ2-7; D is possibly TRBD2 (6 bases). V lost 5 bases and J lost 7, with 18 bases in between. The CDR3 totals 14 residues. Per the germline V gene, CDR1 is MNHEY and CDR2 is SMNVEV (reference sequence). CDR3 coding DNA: TGTGCCAGCAGTCCCGGGACTCAGGGATGGGAGCAGTACTTC. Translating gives CASSPGTQGWEQYF.

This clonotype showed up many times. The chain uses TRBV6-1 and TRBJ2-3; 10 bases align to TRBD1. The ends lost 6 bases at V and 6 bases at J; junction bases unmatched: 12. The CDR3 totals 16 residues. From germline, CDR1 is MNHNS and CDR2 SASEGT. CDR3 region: CASSRLPGQGRDTQYF. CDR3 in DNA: TGTGCCAGCAGCCGATTGCCGGGACAGGGGAGGGATACGCAGTATTTT.

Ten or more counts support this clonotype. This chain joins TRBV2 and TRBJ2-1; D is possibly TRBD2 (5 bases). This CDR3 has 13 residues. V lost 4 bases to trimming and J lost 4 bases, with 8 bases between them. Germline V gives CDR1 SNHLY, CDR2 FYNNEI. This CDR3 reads CASSVPGYNEQFF. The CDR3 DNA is TGTGCCAGCAGTGTTCCGGGGTACAATGAGCAGTTCTTC.

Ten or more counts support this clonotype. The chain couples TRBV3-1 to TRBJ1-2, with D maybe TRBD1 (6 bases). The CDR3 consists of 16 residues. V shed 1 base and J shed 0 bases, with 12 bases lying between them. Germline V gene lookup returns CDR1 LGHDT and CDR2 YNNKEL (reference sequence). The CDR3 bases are TGTGCCAGCAGCCAAGCCATACAGGGAGCTAACTATGGCTACACCTTC. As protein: CASSQAIQGANYGYTF.

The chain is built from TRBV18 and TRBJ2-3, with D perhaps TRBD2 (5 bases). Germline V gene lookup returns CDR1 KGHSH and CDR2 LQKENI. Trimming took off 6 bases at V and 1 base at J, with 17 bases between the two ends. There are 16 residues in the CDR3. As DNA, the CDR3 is TGTGCCAGCTCCCGGGGAGTAGGTCGGGGCACAGATACGCAGTATTTT. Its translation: CASSRGVGRGTDTQYF. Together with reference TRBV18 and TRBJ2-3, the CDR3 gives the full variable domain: NAGVMQNPRHLVRRRGQEARLRCSPMKGHSHVYWYRQLPEEGLKFMVYLQKENIIDESGMPKERFSAEFPKEGPSILRIQQVVRGDSAAYFCASSRGVGRGTDTQYFGPGTRLTVL.

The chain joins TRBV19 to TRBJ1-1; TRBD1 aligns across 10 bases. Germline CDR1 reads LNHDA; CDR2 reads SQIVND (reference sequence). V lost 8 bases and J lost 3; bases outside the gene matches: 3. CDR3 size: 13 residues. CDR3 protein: CASVDRGHTEAFF. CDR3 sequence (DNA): TGTGCCAGTGTCGACAGGGGGCACACTGAAGCTTTCTTT.

The CDR3 region has the DNA TGTGCCAGCAGCTCCGATCACATTCAGTACTTC. Translating it yields CASSSDHIQYF. The chain couples TRBV6-1 to TRBJ2-4, with D uncertain. Deletions cut 6 bases from V and 8 bases from J, with 8 bases between. This CDR3 spans 11 amino acids. The V gene's germline CDR1 is MNHNS and CDR2 SASEGT.

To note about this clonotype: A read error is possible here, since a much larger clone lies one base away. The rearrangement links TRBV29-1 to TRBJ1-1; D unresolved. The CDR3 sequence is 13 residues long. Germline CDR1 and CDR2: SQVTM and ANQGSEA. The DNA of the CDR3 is TGCAGCGTTGTTGGAGAGATGAACACTGAAGCTCTCTTT. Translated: CSVVGEMNTEALF.

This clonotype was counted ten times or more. This CDR3 reads CASSLAGPGYEQFF. The CDR3 DNA sequence: TGTGCCAGCAGCTTAGCAGGGCCGGGGTATGAGCAGTTCTTC. The chain recombines TRBV7-9 with TRBJ2-1; a possible D gene is TRBD2 (5 bases). Between the trimmed V and J ends, which lost 0 bases and 8 bases, there was a span of 11 bases. The CDR3 spans 14 residues. CDR1 is SEHNR and CDR2 is FQNEAQ in the germline V gene (reference sequence).

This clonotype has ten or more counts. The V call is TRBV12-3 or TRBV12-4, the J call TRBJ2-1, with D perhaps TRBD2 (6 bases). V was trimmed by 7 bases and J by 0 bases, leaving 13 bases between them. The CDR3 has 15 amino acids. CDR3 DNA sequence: TGTGCCAGCACCGCCGCGGGGCGCTCCTACAATGAGCAGTTCTTC. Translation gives CASTAAGRSYNEQFF.

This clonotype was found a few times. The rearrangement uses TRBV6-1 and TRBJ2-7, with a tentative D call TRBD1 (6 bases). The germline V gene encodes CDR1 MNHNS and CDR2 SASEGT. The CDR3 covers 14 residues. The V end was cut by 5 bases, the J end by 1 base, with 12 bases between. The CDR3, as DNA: TGTGCCAGCAGTCAGCCGGGACAATCCTACGAGCAGTACTTC. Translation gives CASSQPGQSYEQYF.

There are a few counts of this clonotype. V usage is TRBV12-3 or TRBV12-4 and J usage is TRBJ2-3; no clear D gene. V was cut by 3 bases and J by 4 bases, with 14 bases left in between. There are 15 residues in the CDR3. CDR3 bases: TGTGCCAGCAGTTTTGTGTCATCAGTGGCAGATACGCAGTATTTT. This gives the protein CASSFVSSVADTQYF.